Listed here are 2 T cell receptor beta chains from one sample, sequenced in a study of shared clonotypes between healthy human individuals. Libraries were prepared by immunoSEQ multiplex PCR; TCRdb keeps only in-frame clonotypes and omits some of them. In the table there are more than 1.2 million clones, approximately 98.5% of which are singletons. Material for sequencing was naive CD4+ T cells sorted from blood. Subset meaning: CD45RA+ positively selected. These TCRs come from a man between 25 and 39 years old in good health.

The V call is TRBV27, the J call TRBJ2-7, with D unclear. V was shortened by 0 bases and J by 2 bases, with 11 bases between the two germline ends. Germline loops: CDR1 MNHEY, CDR2 SMNVEV (reference sequence). CDR3 size: 15 residues. Here the CDR3 DNA reads TGTGCCAGCAGTTTATCGGCAGGCCGGACCTACGAGCAGTACTTC. Translated: CASSLSAGRTYEQYF.

J is TRBJ2-3 and V is TRBV6-1; 14 bases fit TRBD2. The ends lost 1 base at V and 3 bases at J; junction bases unmatched: 9. Germline V gene sequence: CDR1 MNHNS, CDR2 SASEGT. The CDR3 has 19 amino acids. The CDR3 DNA sequence: TGTGCCAGCAGTGAAGTCGGACTAGCGGGAGGCGGGCGGACAGATACGCAGTATTTT. Protein sequence: CASSEVGLAGGGRTDTQYF.